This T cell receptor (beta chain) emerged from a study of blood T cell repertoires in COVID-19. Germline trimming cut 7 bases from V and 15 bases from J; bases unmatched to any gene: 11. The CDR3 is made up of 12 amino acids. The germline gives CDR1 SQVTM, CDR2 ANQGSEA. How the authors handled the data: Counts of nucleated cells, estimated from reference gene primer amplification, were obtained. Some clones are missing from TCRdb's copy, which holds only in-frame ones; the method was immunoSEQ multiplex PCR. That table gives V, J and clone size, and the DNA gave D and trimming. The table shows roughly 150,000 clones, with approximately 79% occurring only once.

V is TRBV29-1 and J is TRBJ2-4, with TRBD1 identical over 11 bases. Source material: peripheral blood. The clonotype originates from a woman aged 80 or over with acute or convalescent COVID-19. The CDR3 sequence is CSGGQGASSLYF. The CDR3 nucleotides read TGCAGCGGCGGACAGGGGGCTTCTTCCCTGTACTTC.